A single sample is the source of the 2 T cell receptor beta chains below, sequenced in a study of cytomegalovirus exposure and HLA in healthy donors. PCR involved 60 Vbeta and 13 Jbeta primers. Here immunoSEQ multiplex PCR was the method, and the copy in TCRdb shows in-frame clones only, minus some. The sample records about 95,000 clones, approximately 80% being singletons. Sequenced: PBMCs. The receptors were gathered from a woman between 70 and 85 years old in good health and CMV-seropositive.

CDR3 residues: CASSPGGPNTEAFF. The CDR3 DNA sequence: TGTGCCAGCAGCCCAGGGGGGCCGAACACTGAAGCTTTCTTT. V and J are TRBV7-9 and TRBJ1-1, with 7 bases that match TRBD1. Germline V gene lookup returns CDR1 SEHNR and CDR2 FQNEAQ (reference sequence). The CDR3 spans 14 residues. Germline trimming cut 5 bases from V and 1 base from J; bases unmatched to any gene: 4.

This clone was recorded once. This chain uses TRBV19 with TRBJ1-1, with D possibly TRBD1 on 6 matching bases. This CDR3 has 16 amino acids. Germline V gene data show CDR1 as LNHDA and CDR2 as SQIVND (reference sequence). Trimming pared 4 bases from V and 4 bases from J, leaving 19 bases between. CDR3 coding DNA: TGTGCCAGTAGTACTCGGGACTACAGGGAGGGCACTGAAGCTTTCTTT. Its protein product is CASSTRDYREGTEAFF.